Listed here are 5 T cell receptor beta chains from one sample, sequenced in a study of OX40 agonist ivuxolimab in advanced cancers. Method: immunoSEQ multiplex PCR; TCRdb's copy keeps in-frame clones and lacks some. This sample has approximately 60,000 clones; about four fifths occur once, and the top ten carry approximately 2%. The sample consisted of CD4+ or CD8+ T cells sorted from blood, taken in a trial of the OX40 agonist ivuxolimab. Source of these receptors: an adult with an advanced solid tumor such as melanoma, head and neck, liver or kidney cancer.

CDR3 sequence: CASSQGGSGAYGYTF. The CDR3 nucleotides are TGCGCCAGCAGCCAAGGGGGGTCAGGGGCATATGGCTACACCTTC. The J gene is TRBJ1-2, the V gene TRBV4-1; weak D call: TRBD1 (6 bases). Germline V lookup: CDR1 MGHRA, CDR2 YSYEKL. The ends were cut back, 1 base at V and 5 bases at J, with 14 bases in the middle. The CDR3 sequence is 15 residues long.

The V and J genes are TRBV6-5 and TRBJ1-2; TRBD1 aligns across 10 bases. From germline, CDR1 is MNHEY and CDR2 SVGAGI. The CDR3 has 14 amino acids. The V segment lost 10 bases and the J segment 3 bases; nucleotides outside the gene matches: 8. The CDR3 DNA follows: TGTGCCACCGCTAGGACAGGGGGACACTATGGCTACACCTTC. Its protein is CATARTGGHYGYTF.

The rearrangement uses TRBV6-5 and TRBJ1-6; D call uncertain. V was pared by 2 bases and J by 12 bases, with 8 bases between. This CDR3 is 12 amino acids long. Germline V gene data show CDR1 as MNHEY and CDR2 as SVGAGI. The CDR3 nucleotides are TGTGCCAGCAGTTACGACCGAGGACCCCTCCACTTT. Its translation: CASSYDRGPLHF.

CDR3 in DNA: TGTGCCAGCAGCTTAACGGGTAGGTTCACTGAAGCTTTCTTT. Protein product: CASSLTGRFTEAFF. This chain uses TRBV7-2 with TRBJ1-1, with D uncertain. Germline lookup yields CDR1 SGHTA and CDR2 FQGNSA. This CDR3 region has 14 residues. V lost 2 bases, J lost 4 bases, and 11 bases lay in between.

The chain joins TRBV5-6 to TRBJ2-2; D remains ambiguous. The CDR3 is 12 residues long. CDR1 SGHDT and CDR2 YYEEEE come from the germline V gene. V lost 0 bases, J lost 7 bases, and 4 bases lay in between. CDR3 DNA: TGTGCCAGCAGCTTGGATCACGGGGAGCTGTTTTTT. Protein sequence: CASSLDHGELFF.